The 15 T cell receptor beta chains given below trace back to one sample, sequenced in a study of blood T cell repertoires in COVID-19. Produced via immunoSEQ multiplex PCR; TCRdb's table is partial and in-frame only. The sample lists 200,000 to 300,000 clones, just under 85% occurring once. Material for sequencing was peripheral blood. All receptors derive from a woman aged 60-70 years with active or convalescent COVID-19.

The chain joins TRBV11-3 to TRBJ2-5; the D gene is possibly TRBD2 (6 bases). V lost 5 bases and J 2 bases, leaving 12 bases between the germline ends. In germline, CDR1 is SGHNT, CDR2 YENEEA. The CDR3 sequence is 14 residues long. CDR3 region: CASSMRTIQETQYF. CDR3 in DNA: TGTGCCAGCAGCATGCGGACTATACAAGAGACCCAGTACTTC.

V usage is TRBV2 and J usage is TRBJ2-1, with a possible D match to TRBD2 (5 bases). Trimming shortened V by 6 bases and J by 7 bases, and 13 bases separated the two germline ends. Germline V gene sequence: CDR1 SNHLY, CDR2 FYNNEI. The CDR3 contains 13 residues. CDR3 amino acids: CASRPGSANEQFF. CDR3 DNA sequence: TGTGCCAGCAGGCCGGGGTCCGCTAATGAGCAGTTCTTC.

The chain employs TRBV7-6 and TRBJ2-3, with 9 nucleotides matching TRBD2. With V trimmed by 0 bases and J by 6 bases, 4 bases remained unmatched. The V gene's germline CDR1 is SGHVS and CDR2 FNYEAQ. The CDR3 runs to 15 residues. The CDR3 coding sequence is TGTGCCAGCAGCTTAGCTAGCGGGGGCGGTGATACGCAGTATTTT. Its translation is CASSLASGGGDTQYF.

The CDR3 coding sequence is TGCGCCAGCAGCTCCTATGAAACAGGGGTCACTGAAGCTTTCTTT. Translated, it gives CASSSYETGVTEAFF. The chain employs TRBV5-1 and TRBJ1-1; 7 nucleotides line up with TRBD1. CDR1 is SGHRS, CDR2 YFSETQ, per germline. This CDR3 is built from 15 residues. Unmatched junction bases numbered 9, after V lost 3 bases and J lost 4 bases.

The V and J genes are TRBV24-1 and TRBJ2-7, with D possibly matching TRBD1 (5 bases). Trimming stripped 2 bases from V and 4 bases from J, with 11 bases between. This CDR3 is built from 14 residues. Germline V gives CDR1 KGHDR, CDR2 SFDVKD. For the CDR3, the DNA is TGTGCCACCAGTGATTCTGGCAGGGTGTACGAGCAGTACTTC. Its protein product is CATSDSGRVYEQYF.

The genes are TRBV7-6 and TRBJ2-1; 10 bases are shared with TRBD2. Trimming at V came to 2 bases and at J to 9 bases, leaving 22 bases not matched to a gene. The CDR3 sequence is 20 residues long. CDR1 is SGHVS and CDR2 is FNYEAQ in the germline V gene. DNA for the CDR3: TGTGCCAGCAGCTTAAGTGGGGTGGCTAGCGGGAGTCTCGGGATAGGTGAGCAGTTCTTC. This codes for CASSLSGVASGSLGIGEQFF.

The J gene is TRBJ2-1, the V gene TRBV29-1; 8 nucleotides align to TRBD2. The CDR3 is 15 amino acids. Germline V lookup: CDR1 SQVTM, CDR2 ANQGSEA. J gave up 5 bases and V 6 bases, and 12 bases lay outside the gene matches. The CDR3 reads CSVDLGGAGDNEQFF. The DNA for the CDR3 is TGCAGCGTAGATCTGGGGGGAGCGGGAGACAATGAGCAGTTCTTC.

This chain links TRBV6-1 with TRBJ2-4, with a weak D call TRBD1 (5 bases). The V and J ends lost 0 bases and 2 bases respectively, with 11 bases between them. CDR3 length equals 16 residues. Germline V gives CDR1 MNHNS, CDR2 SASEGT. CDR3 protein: CASSEAPQGTKNIQYF. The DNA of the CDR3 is TGTGCCAGCAGTGAAGCGCCTCAGGGTACCAAAAACATTCAGTACTTC.

CDR3 in DNA: TGCGCCAGCAGCTGGACAGGGTTGGACAATGAGCAGTTCTTC. Translation: CASSWTGLDNEQFF. This chain links TRBV5-1 with TRBJ2-1, with TRBD1 identical over 8 bases. After removal of 3 bases from V and 5 bases from J, the junction contained 4 bases not matched to a gene. Per germline, CDR1 SGHRS and CDR2 YFSETQ. The CDR3 is 14 residues long. The whole variable domain, filled in from reference TRBV5-1 and TRBJ2-1, reads KAGVTQTPRYLIKTRGQQVTLSCSPISGHRSVSWYQQTPGQGLQFLFEYFSETQRNKGNFPGRFSGRQFSNSRSEMNVSTLELGDSALYLCASSWTGLDNEQFFGPGTRLTVL.

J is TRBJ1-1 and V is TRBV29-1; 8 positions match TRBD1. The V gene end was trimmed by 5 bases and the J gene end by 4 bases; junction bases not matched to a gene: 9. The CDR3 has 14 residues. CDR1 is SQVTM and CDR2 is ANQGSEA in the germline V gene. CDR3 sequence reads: CSVCGRQGITEAFF. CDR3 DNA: TGCAGCGTTTGCGGGCGACAGGGGATCACTGAAGCTTTCTTT.

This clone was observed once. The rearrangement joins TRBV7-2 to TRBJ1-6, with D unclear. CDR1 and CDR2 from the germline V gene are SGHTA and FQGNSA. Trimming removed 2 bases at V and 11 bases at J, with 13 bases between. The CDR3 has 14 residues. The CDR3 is CASSLRGTSPPLHF. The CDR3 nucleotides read TGTGCCAGCAGCTTACGGGGTACAAGTCCACCCCTCCACTTT.

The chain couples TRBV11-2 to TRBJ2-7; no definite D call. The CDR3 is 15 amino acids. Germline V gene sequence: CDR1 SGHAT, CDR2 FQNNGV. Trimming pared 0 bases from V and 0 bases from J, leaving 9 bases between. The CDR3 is CASSLDRVVSYEQYF. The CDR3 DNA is TGTGCCAGCAGCTTAGATCGGGTAGTCTCCTACGAGCAGTACTTC.

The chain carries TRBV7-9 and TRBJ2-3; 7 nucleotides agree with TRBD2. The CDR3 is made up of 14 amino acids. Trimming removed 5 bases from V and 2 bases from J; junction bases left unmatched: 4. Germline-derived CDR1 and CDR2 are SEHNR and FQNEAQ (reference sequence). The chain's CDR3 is CASSPGTTTDTQYF. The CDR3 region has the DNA TGTGCCAGCAGCCCAGGGACTACCACAGATACGCAGTATTTT. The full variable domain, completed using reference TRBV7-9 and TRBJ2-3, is DTGVSQNPRHKITKRGQNVTFRCDPISEHNRLYWYRQTLGQGPEFLTYFQNEAQLEKSRLLSDRFSAERPKGSFSTLEIQRTEQGDSAMYLCASSPGTTTDTQYFGPGTRLTVL.

The CDR3 sequence: CASSYSSEGGYTF. Written as DNA, the CDR3 is TGTGCCAGCAGTTACTCGTCCGAGGGTGGCTACACCTTC. This chain uses TRBV6-6 with TRBJ1-2, with D unclear. The V end lost 0 bases, the J end lost 7 bases, and 9 bases lay between the germline ends. This CDR3 is built from 13 residues. The germline gives CDR1 MNHNY, CDR2 SVGAGI (reference sequence).

The CDR3 nucleotides read TGTGCCAGCAGTTCAGGGGGCAGCGTTATGTATAATTCACCCCTCCACTTT. Translating it yields CASSSGGSVMYNSPLHF. The V gene is TRBV5-6, the J gene TRBJ1-6; 8 nucleotides align to TRBD1. Looked up from germline, CDR1 is SGHDT and CDR2 is YYEEEE. The V gene end was trimmed by 5 bases and the J gene end by 4 bases; junction bases not matched to a gene: 11. This CDR3 is 17 amino acids long.